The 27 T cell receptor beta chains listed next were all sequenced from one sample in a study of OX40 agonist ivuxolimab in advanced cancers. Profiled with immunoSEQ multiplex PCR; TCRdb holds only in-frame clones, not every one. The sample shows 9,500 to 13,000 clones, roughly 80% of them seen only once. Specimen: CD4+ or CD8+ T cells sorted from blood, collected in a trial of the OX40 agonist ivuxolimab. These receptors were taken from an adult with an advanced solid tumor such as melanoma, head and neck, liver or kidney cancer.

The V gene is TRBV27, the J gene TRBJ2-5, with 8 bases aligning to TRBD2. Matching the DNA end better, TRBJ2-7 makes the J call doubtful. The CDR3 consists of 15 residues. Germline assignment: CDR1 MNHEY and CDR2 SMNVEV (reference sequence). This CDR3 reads CASSLRHTSGYEQYF. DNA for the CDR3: TGTGCCAGCAGCCTACGCCACACTAGCGGCTACGAGCAGTACTTC.

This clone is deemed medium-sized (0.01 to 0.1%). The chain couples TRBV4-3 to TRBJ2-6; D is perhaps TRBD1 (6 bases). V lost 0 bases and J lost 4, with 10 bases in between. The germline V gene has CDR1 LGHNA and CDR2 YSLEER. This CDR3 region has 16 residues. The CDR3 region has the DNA TGCGCCAGCAGCCAAGAGACAGGAAGCGGGGCCAACGTCCTGACTTTC. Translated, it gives CASSQETGSGANVLTF.

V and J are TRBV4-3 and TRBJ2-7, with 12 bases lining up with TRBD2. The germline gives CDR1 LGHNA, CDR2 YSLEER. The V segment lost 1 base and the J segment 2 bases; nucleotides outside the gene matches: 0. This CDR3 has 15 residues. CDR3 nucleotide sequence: TGCGCCAGCAGCCAAGGACTAGCGGGAGCCTACGAGCAGTACTTC. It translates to CASSQGLAGAYEQYF.

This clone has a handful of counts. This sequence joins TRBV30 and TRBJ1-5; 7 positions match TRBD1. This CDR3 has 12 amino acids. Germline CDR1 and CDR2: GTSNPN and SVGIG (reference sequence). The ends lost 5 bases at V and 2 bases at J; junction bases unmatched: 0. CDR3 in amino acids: CAWDRGNQPQHF. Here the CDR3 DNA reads TGTGCCTGGGACAGGGGCAATCAGCCCCAGCATTTT.

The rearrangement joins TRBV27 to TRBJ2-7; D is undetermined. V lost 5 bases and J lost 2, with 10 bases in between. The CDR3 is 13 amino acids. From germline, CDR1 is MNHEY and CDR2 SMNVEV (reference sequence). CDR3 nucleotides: TGTGCCAGCAGTATCACGGGTCCCTACGAGCAGTACTTC. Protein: CASSITGPYEQYF.

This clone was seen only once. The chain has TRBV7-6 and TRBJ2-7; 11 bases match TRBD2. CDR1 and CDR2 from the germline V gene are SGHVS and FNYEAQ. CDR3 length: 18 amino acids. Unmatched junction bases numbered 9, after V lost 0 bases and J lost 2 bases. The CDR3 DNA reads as TGTGCCAGCAGCTTAGCTCCCGGGACTAGCGGCCAGACCTACGAGCAGTACTTC. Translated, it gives CASSLAPGTSGQTYEQYF.

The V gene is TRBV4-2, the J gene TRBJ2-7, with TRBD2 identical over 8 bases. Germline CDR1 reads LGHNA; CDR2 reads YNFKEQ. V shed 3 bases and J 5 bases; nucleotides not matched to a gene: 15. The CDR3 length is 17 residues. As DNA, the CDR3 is TGTGCCAGCAGCCACCTCCGATTCACCGGGACTAGTAACGAGCAGTACTTC. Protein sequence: CASSHLRFTGTSNEQYF.

CDR3 region: CASSFASGSGNEQYF. The CDR3 region has the DNA TGTGCCAGCAGCTTTGCTAGCGGGTCTGGGAACGAGCAGTACTTC. The chain links TRBV7-9 to TRBJ2-7, with 8 bases lining up with TRBD2. V shed 3 bases and J 5 bases; nucleotides not matched to a gene: 9. The germline CDR1 and CDR2 sequences are SEHNR and FQNEAQ (reference sequence). The CDR3 extends over 15 amino acids.

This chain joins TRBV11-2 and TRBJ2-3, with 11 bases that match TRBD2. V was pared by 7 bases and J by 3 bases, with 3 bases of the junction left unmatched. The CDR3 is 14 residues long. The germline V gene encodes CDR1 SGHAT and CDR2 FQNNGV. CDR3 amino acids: CASIRTSGTDTQYF. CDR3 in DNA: TGTGCCAGCATCCGGACTAGCGGGACAGATACGCAGTATTTT.

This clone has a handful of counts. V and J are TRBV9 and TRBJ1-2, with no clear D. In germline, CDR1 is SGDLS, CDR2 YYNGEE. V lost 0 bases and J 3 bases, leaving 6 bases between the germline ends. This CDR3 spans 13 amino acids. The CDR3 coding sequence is TGTGCCAGCAGCGTAGGGGGAGACTATGGCTACACCTTC. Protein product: CASSVGGDYGYTF.

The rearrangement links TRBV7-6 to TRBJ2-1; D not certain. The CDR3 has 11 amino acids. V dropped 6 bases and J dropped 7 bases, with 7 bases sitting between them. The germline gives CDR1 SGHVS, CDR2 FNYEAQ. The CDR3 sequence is CASSAGNEQFF. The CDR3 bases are TGTGCCAGCAGTGCCGGTAATGAGCAGTTCTTC. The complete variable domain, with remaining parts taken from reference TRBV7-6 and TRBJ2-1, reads GAGVSQSPRYKVTKRGQDVALRCDPISGHVSLYWYRQALGQGPEFLTYFNYEAQQDKSGLPNDRFSAERPEGSISTLTIQRTEQRDSAMYRCASSAGNEQFFGPGTRLTVL.

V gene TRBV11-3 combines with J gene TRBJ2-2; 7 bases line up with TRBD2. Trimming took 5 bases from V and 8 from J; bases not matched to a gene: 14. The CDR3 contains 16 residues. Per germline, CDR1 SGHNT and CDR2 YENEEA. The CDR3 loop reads CASSPRAGSRTGELFF. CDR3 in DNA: TGTGCCAGCAGCCCGAGAGCGGGATCCCGTACGGGGGAGCTGTTTTTT.

CDR3 in DNA: TGTGCCAGCAGCAGTTCGGGACTCTACTACGAGCAGTACTTC. It encodes CASSSSGLYYEQYF. This chain joins TRBV7-9 and TRBJ2-7, with D possibly TRBD2 on 6 matching bases. Per the germline V gene, CDR1 is SEHNR and CDR2 is FQNEAQ (reference sequence). V was cut by 5 bases and J by 3 bases, with 14 bases left in between. The CDR3 sequence is 14 residues long.

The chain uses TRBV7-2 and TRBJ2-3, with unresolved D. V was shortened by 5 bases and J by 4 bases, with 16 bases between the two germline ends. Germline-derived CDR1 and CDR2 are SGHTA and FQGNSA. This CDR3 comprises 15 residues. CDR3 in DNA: TGTGCCAGCAGCCCGAACGGCGATGAGGCAGATACGCAGTATTTT. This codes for CASSPNGDEADTQYF.

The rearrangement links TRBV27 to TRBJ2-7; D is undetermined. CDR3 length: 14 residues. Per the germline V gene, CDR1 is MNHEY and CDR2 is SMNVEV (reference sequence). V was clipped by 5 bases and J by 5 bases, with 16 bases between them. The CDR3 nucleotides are TGTGCCAGCAGTACGATCCAGCCGTTCGACGAGCAGTACTTC. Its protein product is CASSTIQPFDEQYF.

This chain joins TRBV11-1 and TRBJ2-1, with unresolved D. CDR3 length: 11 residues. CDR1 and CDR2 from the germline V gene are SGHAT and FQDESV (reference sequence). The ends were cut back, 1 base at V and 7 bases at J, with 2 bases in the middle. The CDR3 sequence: CASSLVNEQFF. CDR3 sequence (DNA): TGTGCCAGCAGCTTAGTAAATGAGCAGTTCTTC.

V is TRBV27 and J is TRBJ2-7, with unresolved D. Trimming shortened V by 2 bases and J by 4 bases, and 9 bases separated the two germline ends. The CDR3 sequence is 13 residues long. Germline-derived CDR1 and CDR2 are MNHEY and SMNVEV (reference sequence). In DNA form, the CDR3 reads TGTGCCAGCAGTTTAGCAGCCTATTACGAGCAGTACTTC. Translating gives CASSLAAYYEQYF.

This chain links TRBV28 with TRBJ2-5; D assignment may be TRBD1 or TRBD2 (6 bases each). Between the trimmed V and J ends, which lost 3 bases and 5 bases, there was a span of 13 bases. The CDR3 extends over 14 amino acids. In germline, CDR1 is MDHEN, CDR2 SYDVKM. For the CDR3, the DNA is TGTGCCAGCAGTTTTGAGCAGGGGAGGGAGACCCAGTACTTC. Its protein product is CASSFEQGRETQYF.

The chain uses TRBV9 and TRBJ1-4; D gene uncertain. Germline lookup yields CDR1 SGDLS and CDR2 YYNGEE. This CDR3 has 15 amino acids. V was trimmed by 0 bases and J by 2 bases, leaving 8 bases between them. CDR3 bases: TGTGCCAGCAGCGTAGGGGGTACCACTAATGAAAAACTGTTTTTT. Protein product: CASSVGGTTNEKLFF.

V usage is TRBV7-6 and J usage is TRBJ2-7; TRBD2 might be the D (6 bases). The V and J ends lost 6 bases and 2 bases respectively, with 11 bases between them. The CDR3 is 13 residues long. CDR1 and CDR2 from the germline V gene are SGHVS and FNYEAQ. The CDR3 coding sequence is TGTGCCAGCAGTGCTCGACTAGCCTACGAGCAGTACTTC. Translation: CASSARLAYEQYF.

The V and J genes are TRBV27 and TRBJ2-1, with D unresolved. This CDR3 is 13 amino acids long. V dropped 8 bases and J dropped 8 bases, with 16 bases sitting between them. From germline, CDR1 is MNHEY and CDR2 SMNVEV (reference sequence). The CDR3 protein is CASFSAGFYEQFF. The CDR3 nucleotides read TGTGCCAGCTTTTCGGCCGGTTTCTATGAGCAGTTCTTC.

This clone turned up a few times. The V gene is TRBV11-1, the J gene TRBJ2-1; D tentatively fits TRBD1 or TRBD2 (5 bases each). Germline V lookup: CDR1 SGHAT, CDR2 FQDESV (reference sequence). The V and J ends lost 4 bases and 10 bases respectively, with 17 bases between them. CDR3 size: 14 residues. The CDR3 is CASSYGGSSGEQFF. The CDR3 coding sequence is TGTGCCAGCAGCTATGGGGGTTCGTCGGGGGAGCAGTTCTTC. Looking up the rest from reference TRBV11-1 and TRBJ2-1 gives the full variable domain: EAEVAQSPRYKITEKSQAVAFWCDPISGHATLYWYRQILGQGPELLVQFQDESVVDDSQLPKDRFSAERLKGVDSTLKIQPAELGDSAMYLCASSYGGSSGEQFFGPGTRLTVL.

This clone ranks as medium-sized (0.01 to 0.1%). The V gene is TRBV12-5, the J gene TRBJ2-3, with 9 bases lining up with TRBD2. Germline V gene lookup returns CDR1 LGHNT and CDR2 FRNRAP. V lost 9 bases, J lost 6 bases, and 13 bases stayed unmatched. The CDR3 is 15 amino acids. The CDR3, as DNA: TGTGCTAGCCTCACGGTAGCGGGGGTCTGCGATACGCAGTATTTT. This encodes CASLTVAGVCDTQYF.

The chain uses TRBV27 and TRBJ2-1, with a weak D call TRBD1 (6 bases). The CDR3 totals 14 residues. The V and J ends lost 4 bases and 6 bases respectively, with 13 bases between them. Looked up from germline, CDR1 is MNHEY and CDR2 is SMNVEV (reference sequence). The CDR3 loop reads CASSSPGQFNEQFF. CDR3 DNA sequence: TGTGCCAGCAGTTCACCGGGACAATTCAATGAGCAGTTCTTC.

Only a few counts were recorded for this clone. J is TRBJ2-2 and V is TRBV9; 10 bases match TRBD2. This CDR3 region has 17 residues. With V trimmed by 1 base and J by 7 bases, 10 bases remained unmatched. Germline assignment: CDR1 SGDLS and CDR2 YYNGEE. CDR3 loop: CASSVRPGAGGGGELFF. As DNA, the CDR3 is TGTGCCAGCAGCGTACGGCCAGGAGCGGGAGGGGGCGGGGAGCTGTTTTTT.

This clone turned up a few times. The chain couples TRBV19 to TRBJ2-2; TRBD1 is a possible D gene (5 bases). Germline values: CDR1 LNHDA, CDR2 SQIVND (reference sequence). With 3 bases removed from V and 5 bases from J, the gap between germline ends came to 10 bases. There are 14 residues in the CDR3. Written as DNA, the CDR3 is TGTGCCAGTAGTATGCAGGGATTAACCGGGGAGCTGTTTTTT. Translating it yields CASSMQGLTGELFF.

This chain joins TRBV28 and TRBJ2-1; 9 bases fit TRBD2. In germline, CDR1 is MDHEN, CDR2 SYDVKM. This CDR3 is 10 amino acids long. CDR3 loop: CSPKREDQFF. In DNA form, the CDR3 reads TGTTCTCCAAAGCGGGAGGATCAGTTCTTC.